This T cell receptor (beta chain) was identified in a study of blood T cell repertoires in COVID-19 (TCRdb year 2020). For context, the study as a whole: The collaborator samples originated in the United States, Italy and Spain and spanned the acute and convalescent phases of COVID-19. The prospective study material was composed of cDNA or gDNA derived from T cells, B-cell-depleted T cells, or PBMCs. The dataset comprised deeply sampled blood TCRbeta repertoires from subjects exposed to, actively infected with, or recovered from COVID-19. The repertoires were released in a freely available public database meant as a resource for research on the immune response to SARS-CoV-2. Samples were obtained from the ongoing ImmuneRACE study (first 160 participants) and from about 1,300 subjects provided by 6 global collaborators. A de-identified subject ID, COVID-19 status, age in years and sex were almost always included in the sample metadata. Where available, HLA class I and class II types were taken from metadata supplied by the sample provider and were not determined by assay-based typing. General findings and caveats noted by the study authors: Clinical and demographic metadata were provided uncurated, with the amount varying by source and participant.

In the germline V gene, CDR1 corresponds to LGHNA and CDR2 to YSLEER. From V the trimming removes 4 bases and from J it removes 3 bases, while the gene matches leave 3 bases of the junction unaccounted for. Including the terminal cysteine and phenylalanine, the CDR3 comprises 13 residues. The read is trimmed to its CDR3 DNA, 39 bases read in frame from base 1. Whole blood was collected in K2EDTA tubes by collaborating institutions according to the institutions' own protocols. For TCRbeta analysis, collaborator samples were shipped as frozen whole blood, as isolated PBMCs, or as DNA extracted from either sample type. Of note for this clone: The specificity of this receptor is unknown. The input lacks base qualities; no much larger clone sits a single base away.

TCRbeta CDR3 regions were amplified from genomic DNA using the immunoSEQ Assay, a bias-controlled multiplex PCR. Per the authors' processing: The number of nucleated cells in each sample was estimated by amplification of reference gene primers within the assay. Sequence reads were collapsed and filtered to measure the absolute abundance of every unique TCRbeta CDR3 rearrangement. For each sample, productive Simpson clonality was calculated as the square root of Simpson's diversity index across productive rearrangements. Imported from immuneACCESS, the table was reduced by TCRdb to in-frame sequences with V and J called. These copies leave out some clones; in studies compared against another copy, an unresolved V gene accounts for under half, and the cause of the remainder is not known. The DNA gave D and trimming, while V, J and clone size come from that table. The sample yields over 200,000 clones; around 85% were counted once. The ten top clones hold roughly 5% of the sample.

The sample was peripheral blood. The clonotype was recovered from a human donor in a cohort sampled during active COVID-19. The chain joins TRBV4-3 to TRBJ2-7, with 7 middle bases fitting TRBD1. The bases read TGCGCCAGCAGCCGAGACAGGGTCTACGAGCAGTACTTC. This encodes CASSRDRVYEQYF.